A single sample gave rise to the 14 T cell receptor beta chains below, sequenced in a study of CD8+ T cells in alopecia areata. Sequencing used cDNA as its template, made by extracting RNA and reverse transcribing it. Clones were read by immunoSEQ multiplex PCR, and TCRdb kept only the in-frame ones, dropping some. The sample includes more than 100,000 clones, approximately 52% of them seen just once. The specimen was CD4+ T cells sorted from blood. These receptors were collected from a human donor in good health.

This clone came up once. The chain is built from TRBV11-2 and TRBJ1-5; 7 bases fit TRBD1. The germline V gene has CDR1 SGHAT and CDR2 FQNNGV. This CDR3 is 15 amino acids long. Trimming removed 5 bases from V and 4 bases from J; junction bases left unmatched: 8. The CDR3 DNA reads TGTGCCAGCAGCCCTGACAGGGCCCGAAATCAGCCCCAGCATTTT. This gives the protein CASSPDRARNQPQHF.

This chain links TRBV5-1 with TRBJ1-5; tentatively, D is TRBD1 (6 bases). Germline CDR1 and CDR2: SGHRS and YFSETQ. This CDR3 is built from 14 residues. Trimming took 4 bases from V and 7 from J, leaving 15 bases between them. CDR3 sequence: CASSQRGGAQPQHF. The CDR3 nucleotides read TGCGCCAGCAGCCAAAGGGGGGGAGCCCAGCCCCAGCATTTT.

This clone was observed a few times. The CDR3 is CASSLWTGREQYF. The CDR3 region has the DNA TGTGCCAGCAGCCTCTGGACAGGGCGCGAGCAGTACTTC. The chain uses TRBV5-4 and TRBJ2-7; 8 bases map to TRBD1. This CDR3 spans 13 amino acids. The J segment lost 6 bases and the V segment lost 4 bases, leaving 6 bases of the junction unmatched. CDR1 is SGHNT, CDR2 YYREEE, per germline (reference sequence).

This clone occurred a few times. The chain couples TRBV28 to TRBJ2-5; 7 bases map to TRBD1. The CDR3 is 13 amino acids. From germline, CDR1 is MDHEN and CDR2 SYDVKM. With 4 bases clipped from V and 5 bases from J, the junction kept 4 bases outside the gene matches. CDR3 residues: CASSSGQDETQYF. The CDR3 DNA reads as TGTGCCAGCAGTTCCGGACAGGATGAGACCCAGTACTTC.

J is TRBJ2-7 and V is TRBV29-1; D not resolved. Germline V gene sequence: CDR1 SQVTM, CDR2 ANQGSEA. This CDR3 spans 13 amino acids. Trimming shortened V by 5 bases and J by 6 bases, and 17 bases separated the two germline ends. The DNA of the CDR3 is TGCAGCGTTTCGACTGTGAGAAGTGGCGAGCAGTACTTC. As protein: CSVSTVRSGEQYF.

This chain connects TRBV30 to TRBJ1-6, with 8 bases lining up with TRBD1. CDR3 length: 15 residues. V trimming: 3 bases; J trimming: 7 bases; junction bases outside the gene matches: 8. In germline, CDR1 is GTSNPN, CDR2 SVGIG (reference sequence). The CDR3 nucleotides read TGTGCCTGGAGCTTACAGGGGGTCCTAAATTCACCCCTCCACTTT. It translates to CAWSLQGVLNSPLHF.

The chain has TRBV6-5 and TRBJ1-5; TRBD1 matches 9 bases. Losses at the gene ends were 6 bases for V and 6 bases for J; bases not matched to a gene: 6. Germline-derived CDR1 and CDR2 are MNHEY and SVGAGI. CDR3 length: 14 amino acids. The CDR3 DNA reads as TGTGCCAGCAGGTCCGGGACAGGGCTTCAGCCCCAGCATTTT. Translated: CASRSGTGLQPQHF.

J is TRBJ2-7 and V is TRBV7-2; D is unresolved. CDR3 length equals 13 residues. Germline V gene data show CDR1 as SGHTA and CDR2 as FQGNSA. With 7 bases removed from V and 1 base from J, the gap between germline ends came to 11 bases. CDR3 DNA: TGTGCCAGCATCCCCCCAGCTTCCTACGAGCAGTACTTC. Amino acids: CASIPPASYEQYF.

The V call is TRBV6-5, the J call TRBJ1-5, with 8 bases matching TRBD1. Germline trimming cut 6 bases from V and 5 bases from J; bases unmatched to any gene: 6. This CDR3 is 14 amino acids long. CDR1 is MNHEY, CDR2 SVGAGI, per germline. The CDR3 DNA follows: TGTGCCAGCAGAACAGGGGGGCGGGATCAGCCCCAGCATTTT. Residues: CASRTGGRDQPQHF.

The chain combines TRBV18 with TRBJ2-7; a weak D match, TRBD2 (5 bases). Deletions cut 5 bases from V and 4 bases from J, with 9 bases between. The length of the CDR3 is 12 residues. CDR1 is KGHSH and CDR2 is LQKENI in the germline V gene. The CDR3 loop is CASSRTGYEQYF. CDR3 coding DNA: TGTGCCAGCTCAAGGACTGGATACGAGCAGTACTTC.

V gene TRBV5-8 combines with J gene TRBJ1-5; no firm D call. V was pared by 0 bases and J by 5 bases, with 6 bases between. The V gene's germline CDR1 is SGHTS and CDR2 YDEGEE. The CDR3 is 13 residues long. CDR3 in amino acids: CASSLGYHQPQHF. The CDR3 nucleotides are TGTGCCAGCAGCTTGGGGTACCATCAGCCCCAGCATTTT.

The chain has TRBV29-1 and TRBJ2-7, with 7 nucleotides matching TRBD2. The CDR3 runs 14 residues. Germline V gene lookup returns CDR1 SQVTM and CDR2 ANQGSEA. V was pared by 5 bases and J by 7 bases, with 14 bases of the junction left unmatched. The CDR3, as DNA: TGCAGCGTTTCCGCGGGGGACCTAGGTGGGGAGCAGTACTTC. Protein product: CSVSAGDLGGEQYF.

This clone was seen a handful of times. Here the CDR3 DNA reads TGTGCCAGCGACTTCTATGGCTACACCTTC. This gives the protein CASDFYGYTF. The gene calls are TRBV6-1 and TRBJ1-2; D remains unclear. V shed 8 bases and J shed 4 bases, with 5 bases lying between them. CDR3 size: 10 residues. CDR1 is MNHNS, CDR2 SASEGT, per germline.

The V gene is TRBV19, the J gene TRBJ1-5; 7 nucleotides match TRBD1. Germline V gives CDR1 LNHDA, CDR2 SQIVND (reference sequence). The CDR3 is made up of 13 amino acids. V trimming: 8 bases; J trimming: 11 bases; junction bases outside the gene matches: 12. DNA for the CDR3: TGTGCCAGTGTTTCGGCAGGGGGAGTGGCCCAGCATTTT. As protein: CASVSAGGVAQHF.